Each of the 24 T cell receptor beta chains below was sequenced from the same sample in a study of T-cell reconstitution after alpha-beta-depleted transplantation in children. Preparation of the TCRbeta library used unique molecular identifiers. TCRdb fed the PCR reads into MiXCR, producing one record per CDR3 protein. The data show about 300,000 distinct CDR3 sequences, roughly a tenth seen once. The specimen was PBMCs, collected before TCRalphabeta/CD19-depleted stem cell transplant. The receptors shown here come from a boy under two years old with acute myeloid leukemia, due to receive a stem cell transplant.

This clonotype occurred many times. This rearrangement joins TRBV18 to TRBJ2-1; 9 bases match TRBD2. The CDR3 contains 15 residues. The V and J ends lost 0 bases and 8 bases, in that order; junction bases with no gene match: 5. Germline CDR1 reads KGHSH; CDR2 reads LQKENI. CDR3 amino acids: CASSPPRGRGDEQFF. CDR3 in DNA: TGTGCCAGCTCACCACCTCGCGGGAGGGGCGATGAGCAGTTCTTC.

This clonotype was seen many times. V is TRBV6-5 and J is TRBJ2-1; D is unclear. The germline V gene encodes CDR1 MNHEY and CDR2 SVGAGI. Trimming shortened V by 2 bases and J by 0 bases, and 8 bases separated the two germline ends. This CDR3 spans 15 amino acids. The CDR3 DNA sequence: TGTGCCAGCAGTTACCCCCTTTACTCCTACAATGAGCAGTTCTTC. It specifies CASSYPLYSYNEQFF.

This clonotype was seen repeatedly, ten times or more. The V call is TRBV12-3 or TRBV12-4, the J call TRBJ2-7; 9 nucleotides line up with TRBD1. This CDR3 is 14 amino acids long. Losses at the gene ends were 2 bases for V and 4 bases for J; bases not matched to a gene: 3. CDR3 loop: CASSLWDRDYEQYF. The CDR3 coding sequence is TGTGCCAGCAGTTTATGGGACAGGGATTACGAGCAGTACTTC.

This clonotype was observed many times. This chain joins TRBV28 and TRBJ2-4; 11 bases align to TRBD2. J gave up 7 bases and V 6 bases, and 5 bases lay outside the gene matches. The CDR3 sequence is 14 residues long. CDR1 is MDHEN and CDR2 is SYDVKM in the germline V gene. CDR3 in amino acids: CASRFSGRANIQYF. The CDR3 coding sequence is TGTGCCAGCAGGTTTAGCGGGAGGGCGAACATTCAGTACTTC.

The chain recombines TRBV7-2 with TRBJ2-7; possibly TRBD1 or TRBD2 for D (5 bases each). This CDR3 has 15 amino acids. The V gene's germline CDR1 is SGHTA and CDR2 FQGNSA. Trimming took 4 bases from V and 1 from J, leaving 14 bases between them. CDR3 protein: CASSSLGTLSYEQYF. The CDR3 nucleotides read TGTGCCAGCAGCTCCCTCGGGACCCTATCCTACGAGCAGTACTTC.

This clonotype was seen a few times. For the CDR3, the DNA is TGTGCCACCAGCAGAGACCCCGGGACAGGGGGAGGAGAGCAGTACTTC. Its protein is CATSRDPGTGGGEQYF. The chain has TRBV15 and TRBJ2-7; 11 positions agree with TRBD1. Germline lookup yields CDR1 LNHNV and CDR2 YYDKDF (reference sequence). This CDR3 is 16 amino acids long. Trimming took 0 bases from V and 7 from J; bases not matched to a gene: 8.

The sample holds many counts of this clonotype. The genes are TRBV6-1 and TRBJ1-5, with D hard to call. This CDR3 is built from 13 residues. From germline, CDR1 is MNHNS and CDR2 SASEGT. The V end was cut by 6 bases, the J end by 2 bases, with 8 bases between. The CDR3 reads CASRLMGNQPQHF. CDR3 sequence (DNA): TGTGCCAGCAGACTGATGGGCAATCAGCCCCAGCATTTT.

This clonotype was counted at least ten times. The CDR3 sequence is CATSRDLGRDYEQYF. The CDR3 DNA reads TGTGCCACCAGCAGAGATTTGGGACGGGACTACGAGCAGTACTTC. The rearrangement uses TRBV15 and TRBJ2-7; D might be TRBD1 or TRBD2, each matching 5 bases. CDR3 length: 15 amino acids. The ends were cut back, 0 bases at V and 3 bases at J, with 12 bases in the middle. CDR1 LNHNV and CDR2 YYDKDF come from the germline V gene (reference sequence).

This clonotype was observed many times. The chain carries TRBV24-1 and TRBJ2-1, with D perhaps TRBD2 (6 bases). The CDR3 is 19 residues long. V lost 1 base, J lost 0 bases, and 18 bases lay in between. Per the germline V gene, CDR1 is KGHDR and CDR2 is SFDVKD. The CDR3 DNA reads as TGTGCCACCAGTGATTTTGTAACGGGAGTGTCTGGCTCCTACAATGAGCAGTTCTTC. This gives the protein CATSDFVTGVSGSYNEQFF.

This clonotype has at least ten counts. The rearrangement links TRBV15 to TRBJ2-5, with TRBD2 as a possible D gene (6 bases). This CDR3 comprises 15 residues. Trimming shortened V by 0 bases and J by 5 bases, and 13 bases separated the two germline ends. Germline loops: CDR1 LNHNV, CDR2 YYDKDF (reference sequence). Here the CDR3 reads CATSRDRAGLETQYF. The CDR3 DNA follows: TGTGCCACCAGCAGAGATAGAGCGGGTTTGGAGACCCAGTACTTC.

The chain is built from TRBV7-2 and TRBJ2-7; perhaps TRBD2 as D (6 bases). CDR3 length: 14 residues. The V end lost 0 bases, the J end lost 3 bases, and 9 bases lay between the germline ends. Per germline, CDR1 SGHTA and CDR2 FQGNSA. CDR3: CASSLAASVYEQYF. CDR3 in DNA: TGTGCCAGCAGCTTAGCGGCTAGCGTCTACGAGCAGTACTTC.

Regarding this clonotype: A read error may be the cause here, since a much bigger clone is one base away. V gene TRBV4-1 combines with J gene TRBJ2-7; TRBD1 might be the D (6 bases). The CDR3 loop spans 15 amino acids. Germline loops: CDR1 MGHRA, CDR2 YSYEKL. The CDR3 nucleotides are TGCGCCAGCAGCCAAGTCCACAGGGCTACCTACGAGCAGAACTTC. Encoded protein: CASSQVHRATYEQNF.

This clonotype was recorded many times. DNA for the CDR3: TGTGCCAGCAGTATTCGGGGGGATCAGCCCCAGCATTTT. Residues: CASSIRGDQPQHF. V gene TRBV6-1 combines with J gene TRBJ1-5; D is perhaps TRBD1 (5 bases). The CDR3 spans 13 residues. Germline loops: CDR1 MNHNS, CDR2 SASEGT. V was pared by 5 bases and J by 5 bases, with 10 bases between.

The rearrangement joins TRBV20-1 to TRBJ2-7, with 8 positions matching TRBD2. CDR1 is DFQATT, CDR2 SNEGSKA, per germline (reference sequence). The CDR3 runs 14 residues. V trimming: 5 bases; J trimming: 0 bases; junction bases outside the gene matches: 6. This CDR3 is CSAVSGRPSYEQYF. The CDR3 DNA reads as TGCAGTGCTGTGAGCGGGAGACCCTCCTACGAGCAGTACTTC.

The CDR3 sequence: CASSKWGKETQYF. CDR3 nucleotides: TGTGCCAGTAGTAAGTGGGGGAAAGAGACCCAGTACTTC. The chain recombines TRBV19 with TRBJ2-5; either TRBD1 or TRBD2 may fit D (5 bases each). Germline CDR1 and CDR2: LNHDA and SQIVND (reference sequence). The ends were cut back, 4 bases at V and 3 bases at J, with 9 bases in the middle. This CDR3 is built from 13 residues.

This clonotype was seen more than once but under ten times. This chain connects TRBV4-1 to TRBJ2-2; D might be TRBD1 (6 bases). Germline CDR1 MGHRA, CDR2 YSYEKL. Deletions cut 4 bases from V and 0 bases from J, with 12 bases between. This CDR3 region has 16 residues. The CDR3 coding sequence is TGCGCCAGCAGCCGCCGACAGGCTTCGAACACCGGGGAGCTGTTTTTT. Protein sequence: CASSRRQASNTGELFF.

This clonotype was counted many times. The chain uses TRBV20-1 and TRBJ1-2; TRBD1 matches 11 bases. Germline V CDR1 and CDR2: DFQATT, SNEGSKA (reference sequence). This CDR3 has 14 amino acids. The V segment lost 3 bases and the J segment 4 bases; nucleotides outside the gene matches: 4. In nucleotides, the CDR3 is TGCAGTGCTAGGGGACAGGGGGTTTCCTATGGCTACACCTTC. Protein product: CSARGQGVSYGYTF.

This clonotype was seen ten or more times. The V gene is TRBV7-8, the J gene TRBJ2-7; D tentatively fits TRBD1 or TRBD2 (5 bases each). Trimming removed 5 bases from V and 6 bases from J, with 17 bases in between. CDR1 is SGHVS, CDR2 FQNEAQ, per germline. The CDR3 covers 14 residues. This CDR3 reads CASSLEGRPSEQYF. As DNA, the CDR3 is TGTGCCAGCAGCCTCGAGGGACGGCCGAGCGAGCAGTACTTC.

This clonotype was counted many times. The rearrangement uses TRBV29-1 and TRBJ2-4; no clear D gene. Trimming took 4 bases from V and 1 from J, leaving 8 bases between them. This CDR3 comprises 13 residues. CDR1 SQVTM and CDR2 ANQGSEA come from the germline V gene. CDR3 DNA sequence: TGCAGCGTTGTACCAGCGGCCAAAAACATTCAGTACTTC. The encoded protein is CSVVPAAKNIQYF.

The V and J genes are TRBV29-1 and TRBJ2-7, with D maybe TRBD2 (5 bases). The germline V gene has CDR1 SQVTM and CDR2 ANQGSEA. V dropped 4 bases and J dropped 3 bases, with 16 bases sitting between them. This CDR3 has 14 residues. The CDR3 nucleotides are TGCAGCGTTGGAGAGGAGAGGGTCGGCTACGAGCAGTACTTC. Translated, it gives CSVGEERVGYEQYF.

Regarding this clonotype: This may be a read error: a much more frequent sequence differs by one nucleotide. CDR3 region: CASSLWVNEKLFF. DNA of the CDR3: TGTGCCAGCAGTTTGTGGGTGAATGAAAAACTGTTTTTT. V gene TRBV12-3 or TRBV12-4 combines with J gene TRBJ1-4, with D hard to call. V gave up 3 bases and J gave up 5 bases, with 7 bases separating them. The CDR3 is made up of 13 amino acids.

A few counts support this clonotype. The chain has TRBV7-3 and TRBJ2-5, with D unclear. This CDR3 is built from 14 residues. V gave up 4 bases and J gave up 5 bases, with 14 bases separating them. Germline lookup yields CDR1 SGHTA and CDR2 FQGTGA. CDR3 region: CASSWRGIGETQYF. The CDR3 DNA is TGTGCCAGCAGCTGGCGCGGAATTGGGGAGACCCAGTACTTC.

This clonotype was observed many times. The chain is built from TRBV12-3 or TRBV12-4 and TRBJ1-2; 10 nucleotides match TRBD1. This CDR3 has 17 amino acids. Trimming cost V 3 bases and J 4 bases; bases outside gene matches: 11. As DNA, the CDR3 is TGTGCCAGCAGTTTTTTGGGACAGGGGAAGAAAGGCTATGGCTACACCTTC. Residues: CASSFLGQGKKGYGYTF.

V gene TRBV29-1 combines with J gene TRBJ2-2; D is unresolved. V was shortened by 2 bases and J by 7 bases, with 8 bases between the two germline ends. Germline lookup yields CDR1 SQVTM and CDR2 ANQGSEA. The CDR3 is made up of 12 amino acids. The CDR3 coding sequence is TGCAGCGTTGAACCCACCCTCGGGGAGCTGTTTTTT. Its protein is CSVEPTLGELFF.